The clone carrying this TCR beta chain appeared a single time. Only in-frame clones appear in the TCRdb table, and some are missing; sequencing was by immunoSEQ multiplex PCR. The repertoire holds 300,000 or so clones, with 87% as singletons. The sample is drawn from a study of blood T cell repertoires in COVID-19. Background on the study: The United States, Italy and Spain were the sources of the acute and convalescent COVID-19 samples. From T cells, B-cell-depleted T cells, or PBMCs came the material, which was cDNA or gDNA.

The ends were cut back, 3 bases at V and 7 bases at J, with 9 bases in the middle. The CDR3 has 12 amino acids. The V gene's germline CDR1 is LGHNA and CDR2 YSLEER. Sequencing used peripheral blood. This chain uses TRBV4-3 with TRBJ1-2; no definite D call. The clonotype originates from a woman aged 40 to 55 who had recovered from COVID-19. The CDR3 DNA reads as TGCGCCAGCAGCCAGGCCGGGAGTGGCTACACCTTC. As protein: CASSQAGSGYTF.